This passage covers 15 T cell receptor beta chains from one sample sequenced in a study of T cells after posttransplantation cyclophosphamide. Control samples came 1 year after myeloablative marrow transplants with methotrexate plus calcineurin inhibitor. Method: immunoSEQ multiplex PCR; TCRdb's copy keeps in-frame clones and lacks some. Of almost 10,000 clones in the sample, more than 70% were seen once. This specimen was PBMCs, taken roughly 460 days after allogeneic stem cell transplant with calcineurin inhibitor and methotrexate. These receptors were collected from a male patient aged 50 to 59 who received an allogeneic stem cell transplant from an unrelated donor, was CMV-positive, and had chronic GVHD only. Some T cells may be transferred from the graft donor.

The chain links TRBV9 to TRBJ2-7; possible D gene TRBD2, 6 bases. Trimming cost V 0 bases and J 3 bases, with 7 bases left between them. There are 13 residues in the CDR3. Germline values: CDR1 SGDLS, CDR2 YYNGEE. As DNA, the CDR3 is TGTGCCAGCAGCGTAGTGGGAGGCTACGAGCAGTACTTC. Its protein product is CASSVVGGYEQYF.

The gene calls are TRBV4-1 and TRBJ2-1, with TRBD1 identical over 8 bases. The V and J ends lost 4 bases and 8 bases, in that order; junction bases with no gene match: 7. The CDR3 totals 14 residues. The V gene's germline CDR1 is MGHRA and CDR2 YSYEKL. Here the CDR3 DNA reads TGCGCCAGCAGCCGCGGACAGGGTTTGGATGAGCAGTTCTTC. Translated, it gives CASSRGQGLDEQFF.

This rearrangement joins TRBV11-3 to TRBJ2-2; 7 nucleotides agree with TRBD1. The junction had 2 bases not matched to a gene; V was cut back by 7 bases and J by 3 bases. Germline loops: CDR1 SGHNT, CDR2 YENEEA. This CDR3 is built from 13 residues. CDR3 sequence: CASTTGDTGELFF. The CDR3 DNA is TGTGCCAGCACCACAGGGGACACCGGGGAGCTGTTTTTT. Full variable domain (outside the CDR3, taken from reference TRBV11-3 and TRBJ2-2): EAGVVQSPRYKIIEKKQPVAFWCNPISGHNTLYWYLQNLGQGPELLIRYENEEAVDDSQLPKDRFSAERLKGVDSTLKIQPAELGDSAVYLCASTTGDTGELFFGEGSRLTVL.

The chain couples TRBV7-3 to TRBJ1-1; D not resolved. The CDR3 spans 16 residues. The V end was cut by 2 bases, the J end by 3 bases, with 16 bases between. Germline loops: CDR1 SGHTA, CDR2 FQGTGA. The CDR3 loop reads CASSLVPLKEDTEAFF. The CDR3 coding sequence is TGTGCCAGCAGCTTAGTCCCCTTAAAGGAGGACACTGAAGCTTTCTTT. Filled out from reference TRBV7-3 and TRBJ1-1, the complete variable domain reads GAGVSQTPSNKVTEKGKYVELRCDPISGHTALYWYRQSLGQGPEFLIYFQGTGAADDSGLPNDRFFAVRPEGSVSTLKIQRTERGDSAVYLCASSLVPLKEDTEAFFGQGTRLTVV.

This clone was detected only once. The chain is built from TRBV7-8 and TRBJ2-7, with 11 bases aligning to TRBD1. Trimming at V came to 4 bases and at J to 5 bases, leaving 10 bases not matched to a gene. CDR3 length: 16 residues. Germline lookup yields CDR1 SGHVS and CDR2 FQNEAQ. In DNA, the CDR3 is TGTGCCAGCAGCTCCTCTTGGACAGGGGGCAGGAACGAGCAGTACTTC. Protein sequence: CASSSSWTGGRNEQYF.

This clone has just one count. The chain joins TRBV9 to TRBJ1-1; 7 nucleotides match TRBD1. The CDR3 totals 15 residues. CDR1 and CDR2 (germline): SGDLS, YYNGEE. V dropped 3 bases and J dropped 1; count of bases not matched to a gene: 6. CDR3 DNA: TGTGCCAGCAGCGCCGGGACAGATTCGAACACTGAAGCTTTCTTT. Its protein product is CASSAGTDSNTEAFF.

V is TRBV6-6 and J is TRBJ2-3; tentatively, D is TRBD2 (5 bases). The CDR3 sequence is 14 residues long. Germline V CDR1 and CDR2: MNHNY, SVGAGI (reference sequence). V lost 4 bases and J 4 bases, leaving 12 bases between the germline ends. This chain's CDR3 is CASSWGDGADTQYF. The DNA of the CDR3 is TGTGCCAGCAGTTGGGGAGACGGGGCAGATACGCAGTATTTT.

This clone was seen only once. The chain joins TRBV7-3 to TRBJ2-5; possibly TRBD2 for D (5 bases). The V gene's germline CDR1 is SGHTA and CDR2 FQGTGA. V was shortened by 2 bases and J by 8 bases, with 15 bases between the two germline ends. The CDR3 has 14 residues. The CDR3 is CASSLGSGSGTQYF. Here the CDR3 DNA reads TGTGCCAGCAGCTTAGGTTCGGGGTCGGGCACCCAGTACTTC.

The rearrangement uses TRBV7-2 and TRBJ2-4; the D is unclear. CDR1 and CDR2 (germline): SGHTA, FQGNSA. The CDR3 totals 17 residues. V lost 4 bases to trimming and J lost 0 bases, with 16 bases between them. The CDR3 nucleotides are TGTGCCAGCAGCTCACCCGCGACCGACTTAGCCAAAAACATTCAGTACTTC. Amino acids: CASSSPATDLAKNIQYF.

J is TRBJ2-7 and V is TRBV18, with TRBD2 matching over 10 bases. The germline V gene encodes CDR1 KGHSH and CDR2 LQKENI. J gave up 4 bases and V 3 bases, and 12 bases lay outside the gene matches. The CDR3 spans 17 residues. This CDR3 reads CASSPPGAGGLLYEQYF. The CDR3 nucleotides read TGTGCCAGCTCACCTCCCGGAGCGGGAGGGCTGTTGTACGAGCAGTACTTC.

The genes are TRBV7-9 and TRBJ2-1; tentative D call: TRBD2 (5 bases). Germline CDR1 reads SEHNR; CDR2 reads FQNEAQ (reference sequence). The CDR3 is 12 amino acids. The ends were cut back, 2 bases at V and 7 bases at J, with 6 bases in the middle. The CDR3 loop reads CASSLLANEQFF. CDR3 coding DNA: TGTGCCAGCAGCTTATTAGCGAATGAGCAGTTCTTC. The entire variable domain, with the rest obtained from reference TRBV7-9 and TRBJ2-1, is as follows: DTGVSQNPRHKITKRGQNVTFRCDPISEHNRLYWYRQTLGQGPEFLTYFQNEAQLEKSRLLSDRFSAERPKGSFSTLEIQRTEQGDSAMYLCASSLLANEQFFGPGTRLTVL.

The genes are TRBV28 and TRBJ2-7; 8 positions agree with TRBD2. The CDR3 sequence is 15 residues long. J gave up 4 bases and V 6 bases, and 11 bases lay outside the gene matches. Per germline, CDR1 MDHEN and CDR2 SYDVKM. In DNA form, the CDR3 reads TGTGCCAGCAGCATAACACGAGCGGGAGCGTACGAGCAGTACTTC. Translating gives CASSITRAGAYEQYF.

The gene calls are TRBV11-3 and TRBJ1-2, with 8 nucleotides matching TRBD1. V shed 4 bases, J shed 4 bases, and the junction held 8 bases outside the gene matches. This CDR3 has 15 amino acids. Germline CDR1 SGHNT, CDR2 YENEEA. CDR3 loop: CASSSGTGRSYGYTF. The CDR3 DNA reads TGTGCCAGCAGCTCTGGGACAGGCCGCAGCTATGGCTACACCTTC.

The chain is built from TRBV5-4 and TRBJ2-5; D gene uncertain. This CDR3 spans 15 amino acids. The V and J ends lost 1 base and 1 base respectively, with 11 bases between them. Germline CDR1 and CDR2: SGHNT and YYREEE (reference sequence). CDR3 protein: CASSLWAELQETQYF. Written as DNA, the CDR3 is TGTGCCAGCAGCTTGTGGGCTGAACTCCAAGAGACCCAGTACTTC.

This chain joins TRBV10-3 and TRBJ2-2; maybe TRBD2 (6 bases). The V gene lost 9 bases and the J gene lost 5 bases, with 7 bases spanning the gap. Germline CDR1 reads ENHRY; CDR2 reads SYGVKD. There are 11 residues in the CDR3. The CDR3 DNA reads TGTGCCATTGGGGGGACCGGGGAGCTGTTTTTT. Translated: CAIGGTGELFF.